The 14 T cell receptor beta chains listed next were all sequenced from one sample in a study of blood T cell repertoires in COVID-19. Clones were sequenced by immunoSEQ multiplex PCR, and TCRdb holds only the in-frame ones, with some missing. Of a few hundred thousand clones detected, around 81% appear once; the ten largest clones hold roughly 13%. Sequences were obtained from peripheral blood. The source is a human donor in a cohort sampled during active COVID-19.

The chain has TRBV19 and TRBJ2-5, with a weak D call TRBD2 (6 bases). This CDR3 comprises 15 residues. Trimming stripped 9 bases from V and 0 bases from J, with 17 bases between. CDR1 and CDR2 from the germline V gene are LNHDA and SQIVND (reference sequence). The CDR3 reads CASSPDSGYQETQYF. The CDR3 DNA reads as TGTGCCAGCAGCCCCGATAGCGGATACCAAGAGACCCAGTACTTC.

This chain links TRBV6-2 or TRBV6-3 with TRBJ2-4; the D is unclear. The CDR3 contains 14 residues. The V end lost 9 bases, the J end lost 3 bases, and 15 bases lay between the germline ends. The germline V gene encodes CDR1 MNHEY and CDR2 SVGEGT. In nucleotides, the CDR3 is TGTGCCAGTAGTACAGCTCCCCGCAAAAACATTCAGTACTTC. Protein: CASSTAPRKNIQYF.

The CDR3 nucleotides read TGTGCCAGCCGTGGGGGGGACTCCTACAATGAGCAGTTCTTC. Residues: CASRGGDSYNEQFF. The rearrangement joins TRBV28 to TRBJ2-1; 7 nucleotides line up with TRBD2. Germline lookup yields CDR1 MDHEN and CDR2 SYDVKM. CDR3 length: 14 residues. V was pared by 8 bases and J by 0 bases, with 4 bases of the junction left unmatched.

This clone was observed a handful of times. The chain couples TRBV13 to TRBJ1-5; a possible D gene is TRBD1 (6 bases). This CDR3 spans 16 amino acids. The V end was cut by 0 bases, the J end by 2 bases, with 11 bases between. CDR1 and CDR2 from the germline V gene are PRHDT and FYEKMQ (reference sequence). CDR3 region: CASSLGPDSGNQPQHF. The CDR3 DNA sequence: TGTGCCAGCAGCTTAGGTCCGGACAGCGGCAATCAGCCCCAGCATTTT. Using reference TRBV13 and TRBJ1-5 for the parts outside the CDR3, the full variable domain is AAGVIQSPRHLIKEKRETATLKCYPIPRHDTVYWYQQGPGQDPQFLISFYEKMQSDKGSIPDRFSAQQFSDYHSELNMSSLELGDSALYFCASSLGPDSGNQPQHFGDGTRLSIL.

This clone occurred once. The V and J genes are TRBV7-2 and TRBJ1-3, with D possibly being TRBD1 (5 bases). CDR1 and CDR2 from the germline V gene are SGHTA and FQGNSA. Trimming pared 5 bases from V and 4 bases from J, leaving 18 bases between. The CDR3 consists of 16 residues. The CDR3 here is CASSPAYTGPGNTIYF. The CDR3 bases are TGTGCCAGCAGCCCCGCCTATACAGGTCCCGGAAACACCATATATTTT.

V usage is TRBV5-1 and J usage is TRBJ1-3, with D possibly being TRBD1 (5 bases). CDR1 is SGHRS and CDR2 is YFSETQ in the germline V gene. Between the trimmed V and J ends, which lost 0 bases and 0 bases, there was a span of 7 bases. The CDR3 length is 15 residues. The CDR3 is CASSLDRLSGNTIYF. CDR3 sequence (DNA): TGCGCCAGCAGCTTGGACAGGCTCTCTGGAAACACCATATATTTT.

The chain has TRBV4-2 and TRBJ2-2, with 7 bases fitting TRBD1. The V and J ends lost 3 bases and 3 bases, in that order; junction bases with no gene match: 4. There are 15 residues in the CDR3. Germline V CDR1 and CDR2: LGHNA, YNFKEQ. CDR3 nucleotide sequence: TGTGCCAGCAGCCATGGGACAGCCTACACCGGGGAGCTGTTTTTT. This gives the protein CASSHGTAYTGELFF.

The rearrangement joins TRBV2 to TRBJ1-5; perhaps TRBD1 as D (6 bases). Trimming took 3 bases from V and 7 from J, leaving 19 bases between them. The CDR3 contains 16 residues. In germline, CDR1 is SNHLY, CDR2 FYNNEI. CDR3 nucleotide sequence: TGTGCCAGCAGTGACCCTTTGACAGGTACAAGGCAGCCCCAGCATTTT. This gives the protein CASSDPLTGTRQPQHF.

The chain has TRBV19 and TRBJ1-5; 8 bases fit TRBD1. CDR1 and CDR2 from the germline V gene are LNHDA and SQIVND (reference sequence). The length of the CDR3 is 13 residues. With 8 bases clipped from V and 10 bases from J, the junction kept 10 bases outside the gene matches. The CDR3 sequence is CASSDRGPSPQHF. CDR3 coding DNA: TGTGCCAGTTCAGACAGGGGCCCCAGTCCCCAGCATTTT.

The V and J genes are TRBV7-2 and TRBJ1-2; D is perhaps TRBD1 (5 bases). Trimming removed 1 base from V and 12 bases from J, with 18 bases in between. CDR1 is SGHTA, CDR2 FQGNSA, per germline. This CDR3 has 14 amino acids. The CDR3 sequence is CASSLVMGGRVDTF. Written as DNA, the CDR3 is TGTGCCAGCAGCTTAGTCATGGGCGGCAGGGTTGACACCTTC.

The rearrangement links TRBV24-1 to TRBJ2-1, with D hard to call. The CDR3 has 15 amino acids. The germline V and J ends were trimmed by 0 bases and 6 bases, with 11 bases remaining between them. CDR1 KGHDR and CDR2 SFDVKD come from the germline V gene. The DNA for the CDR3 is TGTGCCACCAGTGATTTGCCTCTAGAAGTCAATGAGCAGTTCTTC. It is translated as CATSDLPLEVNEQFF.

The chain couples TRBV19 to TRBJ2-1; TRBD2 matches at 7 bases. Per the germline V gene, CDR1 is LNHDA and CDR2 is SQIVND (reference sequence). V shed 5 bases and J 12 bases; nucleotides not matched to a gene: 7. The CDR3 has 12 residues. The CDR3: CASSGSGLGQFF. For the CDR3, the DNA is TGTGCCAGTAGTGGTAGCGGGCTGGGGCAGTTCTTC. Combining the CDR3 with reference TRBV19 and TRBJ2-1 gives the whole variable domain DGGITQSPKYLFRKEGQNVTLSCEQNLNHDAMYWYRQDPGQGLRLIYYSQIVNDFQKGDIAEGYSVSREKKESFPLTVTSAQKNPTAFYLCASSGSGLGQFFGPGTRLTVL.

The CDR3 loop reads CASSMVASGVSYNEQFF. CDR3 bases: TGTGCCAGTAGTATGGTGGCTAGCGGGGTCTCCTACAATGAGCAGTTCTTC. The chain employs TRBV19 and TRBJ2-1, with TRBD2 identical over 9 bases. Germline lookup yields CDR1 LNHDA and CDR2 SQIVND (reference sequence). The V segment lost 3 bases and the J segment 0 bases; nucleotides outside the gene matches: 6. The CDR3 consists of 17 residues.

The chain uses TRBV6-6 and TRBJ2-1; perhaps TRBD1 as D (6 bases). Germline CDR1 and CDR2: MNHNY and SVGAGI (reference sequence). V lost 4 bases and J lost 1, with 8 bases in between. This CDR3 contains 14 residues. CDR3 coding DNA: TGTGCCAGCAGTTCTGGACAGTCCTACAATGAGCAGTTCTTC. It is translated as CASSSGQSYNEQFF.